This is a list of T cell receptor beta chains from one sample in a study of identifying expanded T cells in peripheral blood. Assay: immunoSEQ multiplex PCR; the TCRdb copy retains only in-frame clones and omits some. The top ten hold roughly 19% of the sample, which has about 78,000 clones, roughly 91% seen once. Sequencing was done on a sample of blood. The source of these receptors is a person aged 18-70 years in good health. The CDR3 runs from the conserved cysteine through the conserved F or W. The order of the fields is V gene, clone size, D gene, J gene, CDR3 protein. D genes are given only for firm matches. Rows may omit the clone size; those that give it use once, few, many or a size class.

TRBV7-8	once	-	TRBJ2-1	CASSLGEGILREQFF
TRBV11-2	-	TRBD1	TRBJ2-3	CASSLGWTGSSTDTQYF
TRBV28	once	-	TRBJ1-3	CASSFGSRNTIYF
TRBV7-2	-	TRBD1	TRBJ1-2	CASSLAGGQVAYGYTF
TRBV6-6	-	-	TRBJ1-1	CASRLWTASATEAFF
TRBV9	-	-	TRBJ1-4	CASSVGGATNEKLFF
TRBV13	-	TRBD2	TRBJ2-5	CASSLGRGEGETQYF
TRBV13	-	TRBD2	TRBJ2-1	CASRPTSGSYNEQFF
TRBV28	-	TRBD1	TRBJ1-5	CASSSPPGQPYNQPQHF
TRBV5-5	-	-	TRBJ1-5	CASSPGGGNQPQHF
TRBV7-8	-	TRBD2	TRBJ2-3	CASSLDPGGGWEDTQYF
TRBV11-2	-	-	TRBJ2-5	CASSQSGQETQYF
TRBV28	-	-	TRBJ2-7	CASSPRVPTYEQYF
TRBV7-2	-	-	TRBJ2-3	CASRPLGDTQYF
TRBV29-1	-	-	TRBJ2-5	CSVSQVLEETQYF
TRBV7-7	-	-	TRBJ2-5	CASSLPPRSLASQETQYF
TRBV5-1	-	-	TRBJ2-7	CASSASGREQYF
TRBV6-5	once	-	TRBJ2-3	CASSYSVHGRDTQYF
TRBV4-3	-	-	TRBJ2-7	CASSQDIGTHTYEQYF
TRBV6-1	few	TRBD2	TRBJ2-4	CASVGTSGGGNIQYF
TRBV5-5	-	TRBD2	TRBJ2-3	CASSSPLAGGTDTQYF
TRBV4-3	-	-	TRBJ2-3	CASSRSPQGSLDTQYF
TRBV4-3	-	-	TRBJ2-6	CASSQGGGYSGANVLTF
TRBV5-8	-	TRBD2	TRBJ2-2	CASSRPGAGGNTGELFF
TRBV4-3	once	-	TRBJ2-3	CASSQVLSGTDTQYF
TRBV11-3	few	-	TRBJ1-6	CASSSSGRSLHF
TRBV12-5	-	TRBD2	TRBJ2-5	CASARTSSDQYF
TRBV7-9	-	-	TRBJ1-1	CASSLLSEGGMNTEAFF
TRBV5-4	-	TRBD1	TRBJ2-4	CASTPGTGERTKNIQYF
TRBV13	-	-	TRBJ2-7	CASSLDSGVRVDF
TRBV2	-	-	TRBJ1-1	CASKELMNTEAFF
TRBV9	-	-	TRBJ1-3	CASSVEGSYGNTIYF
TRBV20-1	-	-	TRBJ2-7	CSARAYEQYF
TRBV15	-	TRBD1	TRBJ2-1	CATSRGQGIDEQFF
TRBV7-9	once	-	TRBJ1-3	CASSFLQSSGNTIYF
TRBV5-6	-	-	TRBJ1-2	CASSSDPTGWINYGYTF
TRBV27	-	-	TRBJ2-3	CASSFWGATDTQYF
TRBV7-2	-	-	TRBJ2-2	CASSSWGPRTGELFF
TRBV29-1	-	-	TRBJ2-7	CSAPRAYEQYF
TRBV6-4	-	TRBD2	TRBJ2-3	CASSDSGLATDTQYF
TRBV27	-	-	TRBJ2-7	CASRAGLYEQYF
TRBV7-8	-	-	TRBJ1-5	CASSPDPRGTGNQPQHF
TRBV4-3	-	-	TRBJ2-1	CASSHGGGGGSLMHNEQFF
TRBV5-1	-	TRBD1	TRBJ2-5	CASSPLTGVEETQYF
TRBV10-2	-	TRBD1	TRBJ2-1	CASSQPGHRGSYNEQFF
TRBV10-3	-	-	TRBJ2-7	CAISGNYAQQYF
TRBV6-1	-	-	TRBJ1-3	CASRVSGNTIYF
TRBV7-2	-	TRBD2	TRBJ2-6	CASSLALAGVVLFSGANVLTF
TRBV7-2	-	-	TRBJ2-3	CASNVGRTDTQYF
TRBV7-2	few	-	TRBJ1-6	CASTRPSNNSPLHF